The rows below give T cell receptor beta chains drawn from one sample of a study of cytomegalovirus exposure and HLA in healthy donors. Assay used: immunoSEQ multiplex PCR; TCRdb lists only in-frame clones, some missing. The data show approximately 120,000 clones, with about 81% seen just once and about 1.1% held by the top ten. Sequencing was done on a sample of PBMCs. The receptors were sampled from a woman in her thirties in good health and CMV-seronegative. Each CDR3 is given with its conserved first and last residue. A D gene is named only where the DNA matches it firmly. Not all rows give a size; the values are once, few, many and, for expanded clones, a class.

d_call clone_size j_call v_call cdr3_nt cdr3_aa
. . TRBJ1-2 TRBV18 TGTGCCAGCTCACCTCCCCCTCTAGGATTATGGGGCTACACCTTC CASSPPPLGLWGYTF
. . TRBJ2-5 TRBV11-3 TGTGCCAGCAGCTTGGCGGGGGCGGGGGAGACCCAGTACTTC CASSLAGAGETQYF
. . TRBJ1-1 TRBV30 TGTGCCTGGATCTATGCGGATCCCAACACTGAAGCTTTCTTT CAWIYADPNTEAFF
. . TRBJ2-7 TRBV7-9 TGTGCCAGCAGCCTTACAGGAGACGAGCAGTACTTC CASSLTGDEQYF
. few TRBJ1-2 TRBV7-9 TGTGCCAGCAGCTTATCTCTTAGCGCTAACTATGGCTACACCTTC CASSLSLSANYGYTF
. . TRBJ1-5 TRBV2 TGTGCCAGCAGAGAGGGGAGGGATAGCAATCAGCCCCAGCATTTT CASREGRDSNQPQHF
TRBD1 . TRBJ2-1 TRBV7-2 TGTGCCAGCAGCTTACCCGGGACAGGGGTGTACAATGAGCAGTTCTTC CASSLPGTGVYNEQFF
. . TRBJ2-2 TRBV11-2 TGTGCCAGCAGCTTAGCGGGGTTTCGGGAGCTGTTTTTT CASSLAGFRELFF
. . TRBJ1-1 TRBV2 TGTGCCAGCAGTCTTACTCTCCCCGGGAACACTGAAGCTTTCTTT CASSLTLPGNTEAFF
TRBD1 . TRBJ1-3 TRBV6-5 TGTGCCAGCAGCGGCTGGACAGGGGGACCAAACACCATATATTTT CASSGWTGGPNTIYF
TRBD1 . TRBJ2-1 TRBV2 TGTGCCAGCAGTGAGGACAGGGCCGCTAACAATGAGCAGTTCTTC CASSEDRAANNEQFF
TRBD1 . TRBJ2-7 TRBV10-3 TGTGCCATCGGAACAGGGGTTTACTACGAGCAGTACTTC CAIGTGVYYEQYF
. . TRBJ1-1 TRBV30 TGTGCTCTCAGGAACACTGAAGCTTTCTTT CALRNTEAFF
. . TRBJ1-1 TRBV18 TGTGCCAGCTCACCCAACGACGGGGAAGGCGCTGAAGCTTTCTTT CASSPNDGEGAEAFF
. once TRBJ2-6 TRBV19 TGTGCCAGTAGTTTCGCGCGGGTAGGGGCCAACGTCCTGACTTTC CASSFARVGANVLTF
TRBD1 . TRBJ2-1 TRBV7-9 TGTGCCAGCAGCTTGGGACAGGGAGTAAATGAGCAGTTCTTC CASSLGQGVNEQFF
TRBD2 . TRBJ2-7 TRBV25-1 TGTGCCAGCAGTGATAGCGGGGGGATCTCCTACGAGCAGTACTTC CASSDSGGISYEQYF
TRBD1 . TRBJ1-1 TRBV15 TGTGCCACCAGCAAAGGGGGCTGGATGAACACTGAAGCTTTCTTT CATSKGGWMNTEAFF
TRBD2 few TRBJ2-5 TRBV6-5 TGTGCCAGCAGTTATGGGTTAGCGGGGGAGCAAGAGACCCAGTACTTC CASSYGLAGEQETQYF
. . TRBJ1-3 TRBV4-2 TGTGCCAGCAGCCAAGCGGGGACTGGAAACACCATATATTTT CASSQAGTGNTIYF
. . TRBJ1-5 TRBV4-2 TGTGCCAGCAGCCAAACATCTTTGTATAGCAATCAGCCCCAGCATTTT CASSQTSLYSNQPQHF
TRBD2 . TRBJ2-3 TRBV5-1 TGCGCCAGCAGCAGGGGGACTAGCGTCACAGATACGCAGTATTTT CASSRGTSVTDTQYF
TRBD1 . TRBJ1-6 TRBV6-5 TGTGCCAGCAGTTACGGGGACAGGGTGAATTCACCCCTCCACTTT CASSYGDRVNSPLHF
. . TRBJ1-5 TRBV30 TGTGCCTGGACCTGGGGGCCAGGTTTAGCTAGCAATCAGCCCCAGCATTTT CAWTWGPGLASNQPQHF
TRBD1 . TRBJ1-2 TRBV14 TGTGCCAGCAGCCGATCGGGACAGGGGGCGCAGAGGGATGGCTACACCTTC CASSRSGQGAQRDGYTF
. . TRBJ1-1 TRBV6-5 TGTGCCAGCCAAAGAGGGCGCGGGAACACTGAAGCTTTCTTT CASQRGRGNTEAFF
. . TRBJ1-1 TRBV6-5 TGTGCCAGCAGTTCCCACTCGGCAGGTCTGAACACTGAAGCTTTCTTT CASSSHSAGLNTEAFF
. . TRBJ2-2 TRBV5-6 TGTGCCAGCAGCTTGGTCCAACAGGGAAACACCGGGGAGCTGTTTTTT CASSLVQQGNTGELFF
. few TRBJ2-3 TRBV7-3 TGTGCCAGCAGCTTCGGAGATACGCAGTATTTT CASSFGDTQYF
. . TRBJ1-5 TRBV7-9 TGTGCCAGCAGCTCCTTCGGGCGGGGGGGTCAGCCCCAGCATTTT CASSSFGRGGQPQHF
TRBD2 . TRBJ2-3 TRBV5-6 TGTGCCAGCAGCTACATGCAGACTAGCGGAAAAGATACGCAGTATTTT CASSYMQTSGKDTQYF
. . TRBJ2-7 TRBV6-6 TGTGCCAGCAGTCAGCAGGGGTCGTTCACCTACGAGCAGTACTTC CASSQQGSFTYEQYF
TRBD1 . TRBJ1-1 TRBV28 TGTGCCAGCAGCCCCACCTTGGGACAGGGGAACACTGAAGCTTTCTTT CASSPTLGQGNTEAFF
. . TRBJ2-5 TRBV11-2 TGTGCCAGCAGCTTAGTCCAGGGAACGTTCCAAGAGACCCAGTACTTC CASSLVQGTFQETQYF
TRBD2 once TRBJ2-3 TRBV11-2 TGTGCCAGCAGCTTCCGGCTCGGACTAGCGGGGTCTGAGGCAGATACGCAGTATTTT CASSFRLGLAGSEADTQYF
. . TRBJ1-5 TRBV30 TGTGCCTGGAGTGTATCTTCTGGGAGGAGCAATCAGCCCCAGCATTTT CAWSVSSGRSNQPQHF
. . TRBJ1-1 TRBV15 TGTGCCACCAGCAGAGATGTGCAGGGGGAAGCTTTCTTT CATSRDVQGEAFF
. . TRBJ2-5 TRBV11-3 TGTGCCAGCAGCTTAAGGGGGCCCGGGGAGGCCCAGTACTTC CASSLRGPGEAQYF
TRBD2 . TRBJ2-5 TRBV5-1 TGCGCCAGCACCCCAGGACCGACTAGCGGACAAGAGACCCAGTACTTC CASTPGPTSGQETQYF
TRBD1 . TRBJ1-2 TRBV2 TGTGCCAGCAGCTTTGGACAGGGGGCTAACTATGGCTACACCTTC CASSFGQGANYGYTF
TRBD2 . TRBJ2-1 TRBV2 TGTGCCAGCATCTTGGGACTAACGGTCCATGAGCAGTTCTTC CASILGLTVHEQFF
TRBD2 . TRBJ2-5 TRBV27 TGTGCCAGCAGTTTATGGGGAGGGACAGAGACCCAGTACTTC CASSLWGGTETQYF
TRBD1 few TRBJ2-7 TRBV14 TGTGCCAGCAGCCGTATCCAGGGGGCCTGGGACGAGCAGTACTTC CASSRIQGAWDEQYF
TRBD1 . TRBJ1-2 TRBV5-6 TGTGCCAGCAGCTTGGGCCAGGGGGCCTATGGCTACACCTTC CASSLGQGAYGYTF
. . TRBJ1-4 TRBV19 TGTGCCAGTAGTATCAGCATTTGGGGACACGTCGGTGAGACCTTTAATGAAAAACTGTTTTTT CASSISIWGHVGETFNEKLFF
TRBD2 . TRBJ2-4 TRBV9 TGTGCCAGCAGCGCCCCGGGGGGAGCCAAAAACATTCAGTACTTC CASSAPGGAKNIQYF
. . TRBJ2-7 TRBV6-5 TGTGCCAGCAGTTACTCCGCGCACGGGTCTCCCTACGAGCAGTACTTC CASSYSAHGSPYEQYF
. . TRBJ1-2 TRBV5-1 TGCGCCAGCAGCTTCCAGGGCAGTGGTGGCTACACCTTC CASSFQGSGGYTF
. . TRBJ2-7 TRBV7-9 TGTGCCAGCAGCGGCCCGGGGCAGGGGTCACTCCGATTCTACGAGCAGTACTTC CASSGPGQGSLRFYEQYF
TRBD2 . TRBJ2-1 TRBV9 TGTGCCAGCAGCGGTCTAGCGGGGGGGCACAATGAGCAGTTCTTC CASSGLAGGHNEQFF
TRBD1 few TRBJ1-5 TRBV27 TGTGCCAGCAGTTATGGACAGGGGAATCAGCCCCAGCATTTT CASSYGQGNQPQHF
TRBD1 . TRBJ1-2 TRBV5-5 TGTGCCAGCAGCTTGGGACAGGGGGCGAGCGGCTACACCTTC CASSLGQGASGYTF
. once TRBJ1-2 TRBV25-1 TGTGCCAGCACCCCAAGGGGGGGGAGCGGCTACACCTTC CASTPRGGSGYTF
TRBD1 . TRBJ1-1 TRBV6-5 TGTGCCAGCAGGGGGACAGGGAACACTGAAGCTTTCTTT CASRGTGNTEAFF
TRBD1 . TRBJ2-2 TRBV10-1 TGCGCCAGCGGGGACAGGGTGAACACCGGGGAGCTGTTTTTT CASGDRVNTGELFF
. . TRBJ1-4 TRBV19 TGTGCCAGTAGTATAACAGCTAATGAAAAACTGTTTTTT CASSITANEKLFF
. . TRBJ1-2 TRBV5-1 TGCGCCAGCAGCTTGGTCGATGAGGAGTATGGCTACACCTTC CASSLVDEEYGYTF